This T cell receptor beta chain was identified during a study of blood T cells in healthy people across ages. Across the study: In model experiments, template switching was able to capture about one barcoded beta molecule for every two T cells that were present.

Researchers isolated at least 7 million PBMCs per sample. Overall study results and limits: It was held that the diversity estimates obtained from one million T cells were underestimates. A strong correlation between TCR beta diversity and naive T cell percentage was seen.

The ends were cut back, 3 bases at V and 5 bases at J, with 13 bases in the middle. The CDR3 totals 14 residues. Germline values: CDR1 SNHLY, CDR2 FYNNEI. Using a J-beta primer mix together with a sample-barcoded 5' primer, a second PCR was run for roughly 6 to 11 cycles. TCRdb processed the 5' RACE reads anew with MiXCR; each CDR3 protein has one entry. The sample yields about 1,000,000 distinct CDR3 sequences, around 43% seen once. On this clonotype itself: Its target is unknown.

The rearrangement uses TRBV2 and TRBJ1-1, with D tentatively TRBD1 (6 bases). The clonotype originates from a woman aged 55-75 years in good health. Input material: blood. This CDR3 reads CASSDQGSGTEAFF. CDR3 in DNA: TGTGCCAGCAGTGATCAGGGGTCGGGTACTGAAGCTTTCTTT. The variable domain in full, with the rest retrieved from reference TRBV2 and TRBJ1-1, is EPEVTQTPSHQVTQMGQEVILRCVPISNHLYFYWYRQILGQKVEFLVSFYNNEISEKSEIFDDQFSVERPDGSNFTLKIRSTKLEDSAMYFCASSDQGSGTEAFFGQGTRLTVV.